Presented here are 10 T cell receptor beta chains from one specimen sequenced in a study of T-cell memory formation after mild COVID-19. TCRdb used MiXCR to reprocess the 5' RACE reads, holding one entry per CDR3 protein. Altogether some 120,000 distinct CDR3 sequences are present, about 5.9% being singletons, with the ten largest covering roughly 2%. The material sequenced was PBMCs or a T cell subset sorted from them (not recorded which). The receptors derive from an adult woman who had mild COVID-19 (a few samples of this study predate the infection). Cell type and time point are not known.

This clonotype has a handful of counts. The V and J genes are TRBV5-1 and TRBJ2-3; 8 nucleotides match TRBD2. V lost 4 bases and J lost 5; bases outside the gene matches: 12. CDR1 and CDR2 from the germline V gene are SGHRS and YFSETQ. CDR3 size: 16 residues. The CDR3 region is CASSGTSSGFGDTQYF. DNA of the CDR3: TGCGCCAGCAGCGGAACCTCTAGCGGGTTCGGAGATACGCAGTATTTT.

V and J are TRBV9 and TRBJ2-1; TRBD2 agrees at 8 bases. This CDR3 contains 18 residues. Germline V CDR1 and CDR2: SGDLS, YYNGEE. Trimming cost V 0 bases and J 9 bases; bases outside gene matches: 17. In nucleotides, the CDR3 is TGTGCCAGCAGCGTAGTGGAGTTAGCGGGGCCACCTAACGGTGAGCAGTTCTTC. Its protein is CASSVVELAGPPNGEQFF.

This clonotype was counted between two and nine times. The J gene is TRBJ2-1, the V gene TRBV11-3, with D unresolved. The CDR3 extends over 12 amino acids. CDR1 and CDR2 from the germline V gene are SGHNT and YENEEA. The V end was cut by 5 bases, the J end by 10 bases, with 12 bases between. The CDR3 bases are TGTGCCAGCAGCGTCGCAGAAGGAGAGCAGTTCTTC. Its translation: CASSVAEGEQFF. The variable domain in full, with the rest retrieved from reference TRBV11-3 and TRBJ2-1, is EAGVVQSPRYKIIEKKQPVAFWCNPISGHNTLYWYLQNLGQGPELLIRYENEEAVDDSQLPKDRFSAERLKGVDSTLKIQPAELGDSAVYLCASSVAEGEQFFGPGTRLTVL.

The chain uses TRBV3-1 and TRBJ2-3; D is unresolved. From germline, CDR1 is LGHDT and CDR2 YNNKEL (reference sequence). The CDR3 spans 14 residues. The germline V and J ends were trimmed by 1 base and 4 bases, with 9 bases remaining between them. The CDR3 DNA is TGTGCCAGCAGCCAAGCGCTAGTTGCAGATACGCAGTATTTT. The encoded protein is CASSQALVADTQYF.

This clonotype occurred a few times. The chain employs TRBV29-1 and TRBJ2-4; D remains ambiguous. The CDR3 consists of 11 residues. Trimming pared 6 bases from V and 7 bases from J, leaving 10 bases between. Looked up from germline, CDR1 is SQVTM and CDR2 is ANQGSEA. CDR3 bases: TGCAGCGTAAAGACCTCTAACATTCAGTACTTC. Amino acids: CSVKTSNIQYF.

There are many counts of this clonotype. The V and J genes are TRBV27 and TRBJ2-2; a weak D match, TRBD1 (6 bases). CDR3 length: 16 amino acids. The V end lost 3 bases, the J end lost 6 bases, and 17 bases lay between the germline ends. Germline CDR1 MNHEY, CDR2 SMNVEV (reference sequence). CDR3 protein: CASSFLSEQGSGELFF. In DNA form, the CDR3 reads TGTGCCAGCAGTTTTTTGTCGGAACAGGGTTCCGGGGAGCTGTTTTTT.

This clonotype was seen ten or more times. The CDR3 coding sequence is TGTGCCAGCAGCACCCACGCGGGAGAGCAGGAGCAGTTCTTC. As protein: CASSTHAGEQEQFF. This chain connects TRBV12-3 or TRBV12-4 to TRBJ2-1, with 7 bases fitting TRBD2. V was clipped by 6 bases and J by 10 bases; unmatched bases: 12. This CDR3 is 14 amino acids long.

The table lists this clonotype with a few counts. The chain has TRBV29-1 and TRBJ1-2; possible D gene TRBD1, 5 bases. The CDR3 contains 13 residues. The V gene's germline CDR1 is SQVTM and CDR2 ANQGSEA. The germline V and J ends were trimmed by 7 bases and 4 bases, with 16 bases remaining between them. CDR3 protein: CSATGGRRYGYTF. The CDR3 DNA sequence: TGCAGCGCCACAGGCGGACGGCGCTATGGCTACACCTTC.

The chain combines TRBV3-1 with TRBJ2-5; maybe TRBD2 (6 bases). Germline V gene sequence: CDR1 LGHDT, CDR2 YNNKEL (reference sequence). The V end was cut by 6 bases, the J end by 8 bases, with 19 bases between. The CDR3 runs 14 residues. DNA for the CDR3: TGTGCCAGCAGGCCTCCGGGACTCCTGGGAACCCAGTACTTC. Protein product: CASRPPGLLGTQYF.

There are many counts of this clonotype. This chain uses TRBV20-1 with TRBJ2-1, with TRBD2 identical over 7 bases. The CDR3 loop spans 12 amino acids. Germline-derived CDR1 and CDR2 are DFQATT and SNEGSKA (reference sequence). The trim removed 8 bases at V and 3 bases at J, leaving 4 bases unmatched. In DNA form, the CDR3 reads TGCAGTCTACCTAGCGGCTACAATGAGCAGTTCTTC. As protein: CSLPSGYNEQFF.